This TCR beta chain derives from a study of T cells of healthy individuals. The germline V gene has CDR1 SGHTA and CDR2 FQGNSA. Trimming cost V 5 bases and J 2 bases, with 12 bases left between them. The CDR3 spans 14 residues. This clonotype was seen a few times. TCRdb reprocessed the 5' RACE reads with MiXCR, giving one entry per CDR3 protein. The data contain around 80,000 distinct CDR3 sequences, about 4.8% of them seen just once; the ten biggest clones take up roughly 7.6%. This TCR derives from a female donor in good health. The chain uses TRBV7-2 and TRBJ2-5; tentatively, D is TRBD2 (6 bases). The CDR3 DNA follows: TGTGCCAGCAGCCCCCTGGGGGGACAAGAGACCCAGTACTTC. Translated, it gives CASSPLGGQETQYF.